This T cell receptor beta chain was sequenced during a study of human T cells and chemical hapten exposure. The library labeled individual cDNA molecules by adding unique molecular identifiers to them. In TCRdb, the RACE reads were re-called with MiXCR into one record per CDR3 protein. The sample records roughly 180,000 distinct CDR3 sequences, 13% to 15% being singletons. The time point is: patch test 1, 2 weeks after DPC sensitization. As to treatment: therapeutic diphenylcyclopropenone sensitization with weekly scalp DPC. Findings and limits, study-wide: With regard to DPC sensitization, TCRs above 1 in 1000 frequency did not change. Versus controls, significantly more large CDR3 similarity clusters arose from expanded TCRs.

The ends lost 5 bases at V and 7 bases at J; junction bases unmatched: 6. The CDR3 sequence is 14 residues long. CDR1 is SGHTA and CDR2 is FQGNSA in the germline V gene. A note on this clonotype: Its specificity is unknown.

This TCR came from a woman between 25 and 40 years old with alopecia areata. Some clones in this sample may be carry-over from other donors' samples. The chain joins TRBV7-2 to TRBJ1-3; TRBD1 agrees at 9 bases. The sequenced sample was whole blood, obtained in connection with sensitization to the hapten diphenylcyclopropenone (DPC). The CDR3, as DNA: TGTGCCAGCAGCCCGGGACAGGGTAGGAACACCATATATTTT. It encodes CASSPGQGRNTIYF.